A selection of T cell receptor beta chains follows, all from one sample in a study of blood T cell repertoires in COVID-19. The method was immunoSEQ multiplex PCR; TCRdb's version includes in-frame clones alone and lacks a portion of them. The sample has fewer than 25,000 clones, roughly 87% seen once. The sequencing sample was made of peripheral blood. The receptors were gathered from a human donor in a cohort sampled during active COVID-19. The donor label of this sample is uncertain. Each CDR3 is given with its conserved first and last residue. Fields, in order: J gene, V gene, clone size, D gene, CDR3 DNA, CDR3 protein. The D gene is left open where the match is weak. Part of the rows lack a size; the others show once, few, many or a class for expanded clones.

TRBJ2-7 | TRBV27 | - | TRBD1 | TGTGCCAGCAGTCCTGGGACAGCCGATTCCTACGAGCAGTACTTC | CASSPGTADSYEQYF
TRBJ2-3 | TRBV5-1 | - | - | TGCGCCAGCAGCTTGAGGGAGCTAAAAAGCACAGATACGCAGTATTTT | CASSLRELKSTDTQYF
TRBJ2-1 | TRBV19 | - | - | TGTGCCAGTAGTTTCCCTGAGGCCTCCTACAATGAGCAGTTCTTC | CASSFPEASYNEQFF
TRBJ2-3 | TRBV3-1/TRBV3-2 | - | - | TGTGCCAGCAGCCATGGCGGGATCACAGATACGCAGTATTTT | CASSHGGITDTQYF
TRBJ2-1 | TRBV5-6 | - | TRBD2 | TGTGCCAGCACCCTGACTAGCGGGAGCTACTCCTACAATGAGCAGTTCTTC | CASTLTSGSYSYNEQFF
TRBJ2-2 | TRBV5-1 | - | - | TGCGCCAGCAGCTTGGACGGGAGACGGGACACCGGGGAGCTGTTTTTT | CASSLDGRRDTGELFF
TRBJ2-7 | TRBV7-6 | - | - | TGTGCCAGCAGCTTAGCCCAGGGGAACGAGCAGTACTTC | CASSLAQGNEQYF
TRBJ2-5 | TRBV12-5 | - | - | TGTGCTAGTGGTTTGGCTAGCTATGAGACCCAGTACTTC | CASGLASYETQYF
TRBJ2-5 | TRBV30 | - | TRBD2 | TGTGCCTGGGGGAGGGTGGATCTCCAAGAGACCCAGTACTTC | CAWGRVDLQETQYF
TRBJ2-1 | TRBV7-8 | - | - | TGTGCCAGCAGCTTAGGCCGTGACAGGGAGCAGTTCTTC | CASSLGRDREQFF
TRBJ2-3 | TRBV5-1 | - | TRBD2 | TGCGCCAGCAGCACAGGACTAGCAGCTAGCACAGATACGCAGTATTTT | CASSTGLAASTDTQYF
TRBJ1-6 | TRBV11-2 | - | TRBD1 | TGTGCCAGCAGCATTACAGGGGTTTCACCCCTCCACTTT | CASSITGVSPLHF
TRBJ2-2 | TRBV19 | - | - | TGTGCCAGTAGTCTCCGACAGTTTCGGGTGAACACCGGGGAGCTGTTTTTT | CASSLRQFRVNTGELFF
TRBJ2-7 | TRBV12-3/TRBV12-4 | - | TRBD1 | TGTGCCAGCAGTTGGACAGGGACCTACGAGCAGTACTTC | CASSWTGTYEQYF
TRBJ2-2 | TRBV11-2 | once | - | TGTGCCAGCAGCTCGGGTCCCCACACCGGGGAGCTGTTTTTT | CASSSGPHTGELFF
TRBJ2-7 | TRBV10-1 | - | - | TGCGCCAGCAGTGAGTCCCAATACGAGCAGTACTTC | CASSESQYEQYF